Below, 16 T cell receptor beta chains from the same sample are listed, as sequenced in a study of patients and donors after allogeneic stem cell transplantation. TCRdb called the RT-PCR reads again in MiXCR, with one record for every CDR3 protein. Altogether fewer than 30,000 distinct CDR3 sequences are present, about 8% being singletons, with the ten largest covering approximately 48%. The sequencing sample was made of blood, either unsorted or a sorted T cell fraction (not recorded which). The receptors were sampled from a human donor who was either an allogeneic HSCT recipient or a stem cell or donor lymphocyte infusion donor (not recorded which). It is not recorded whose cells these are; they may come from a transplant donor.

This clonotype was found a few times. The CDR3 loop reads CASSDAGGSTDTQYF. The CDR3 nucleotides are TGTGCCAGCAGTGACGCAGGGGGTAGCACAGATACGCAGTATTTT. The chain recombines TRBV25-1 with TRBJ2-3, with 7 bases that match TRBD1. This CDR3 region has 15 residues. V dropped 3 bases and J dropped 0; count of bases not matched to a gene: 3. Per germline, CDR1 MGHDK and CDR2 SYGVNS.

This clonotype has just a few counts. V gene TRBV7-9 combines with J gene TRBJ2-1; D is ambiguous. Looked up from germline, CDR1 is SEHNR and CDR2 is FQNEAQ (reference sequence). V was trimmed by 8 bases and J by 10 bases, leaving 12 bases between them. The CDR3 consists of 11 residues. The CDR3 sequence is CASGPRQEQFF. CDR3 in DNA: TGTGCCAGCGGGCCTCGCCAGGAGCAGTTCTTC. Using reference TRBV7-9 and TRBJ2-1 for the parts outside the CDR3, the full variable domain is DTGVSQNPRHKITKRGQNVTFRCDPISEHNRLYWYRQTLGQGPEFLTYFQNEAQLEKSRLLSDRFSAERPKGSFSTLEIQRTEQGDSAMYLCASGPRQEQFFGPGTRLTVL.

This clonotype was seen at least ten times. This chain uses TRBV10-1 with TRBJ1-5; 7 bases fit TRBD1. The CDR3 runs 13 residues. The germline V gene has CDR1 WNHNN and CDR2 SYGVQD (reference sequence). The junction had 0 bases not matched to a gene; V was cut back by 2 bases and J by 5 bases. CDR3 loop: CASSETGDQPQHF. CDR3 DNA sequence: TGCGCCAGCAGTGAGACAGGGGATCAGCCCCAGCATTTT.

This clonotype was seen a few times. The chain recombines TRBV7-9 with TRBJ1-2; D gene unclear. V gave up 0 bases and J gave up 7 bases, with 6 bases separating them. Per the germline V gene, CDR1 is SEHNR and CDR2 is FQNEAQ (reference sequence). CDR3 length: 12 amino acids. The chain's CDR3 is CASSLAPAGYTF. CDR3 bases: TGTGCCAGCAGCTTAGCGCCGGCTGGCTACACCTTC.

The sample holds many counts of this clonotype. The chain combines TRBV7-9 with TRBJ1-6, with unresolved D. Trimming stripped 6 bases from V and 10 bases from J, with 19 bases between. This CDR3 comprises 15 residues. From germline, CDR1 is SEHNR and CDR2 FQNEAQ (reference sequence). The DNA of the CDR3 is TGTGCCAGCAGGGAACTGACGGCAACGGGATCACCCCTCCACTTT. Protein sequence: CASRELTATGSPLHF.

This clonotype occurred many times. This chain connects TRBV6-2 or TRBV6-3 to TRBJ1-2, with unresolved D. The CDR3 has 12 amino acids. V lost 7 bases and J lost 7, with 13 bases in between. Germline V gene sequence: CDR1 MNHEY, CDR2 SVGEGT. CDR3 DNA: TGTGCCAGCACCGAACTCTTGGGTGGCTACACCTTC. Translated, it gives CASTELLGGYTF.

This clonotype was observed at least ten times. The chain uses TRBV6-1 and TRBJ2-5; 10 nucleotides match TRBD2. The CDR3 is 14 amino acids. The ends lost 7 bases at V and 5 bases at J; junction bases unmatched: 7. Germline V lookup: CDR1 MNHNS, CDR2 SASEGT. The CDR3 sequence: CASNSGGARETQYF. As DNA, the CDR3 is TGTGCCAGCAACAGCGGGGGGGCCCGGGAGACCCAGTACTTC.

This clonotype was detected many times. The chain couples TRBV9 to TRBJ2-7; 8 bases align to TRBD1. The CDR3 is 16 amino acids. V lost 1 base, J lost 5 bases, and 11 bases stayed unmatched. Germline-derived CDR1 and CDR2 are SGDLS and YYNGEE. In nucleotides, the CDR3 is TGTGCCAGCAGCGTACGTTCGGCAGGGGGCGGCGACGAGCAGTACTTC. Its translation: CASSVRSAGGGDEQYF.

This clonotype was observed many times. This chain uses TRBV7-3 with TRBJ1-2, with no clear D. This CDR3 contains 11 residues. V was trimmed by 8 bases and J by 6 bases, leaving 10 bases between them. Per the germline V gene, CDR1 is SGHTA and CDR2 is FQGTGA. The CDR3 here is CASGERDGYTF. In DNA, the CDR3 is TGTGCCAGCGGGGAGCGGGATGGCTACACCTTC.

This clonotype was observed at least ten times. The chain combines TRBV7-9 with TRBJ2-1; D may correspond to TRBD1 or TRBD2 (6 bases each). There are 15 residues in the CDR3. The V and J ends lost 1 base and 8 bases respectively, with 15 bases between them. Germline lookup yields CDR1 SEHNR and CDR2 FQNEAQ (reference sequence). CDR3 sequence (DNA): TGTGCCAGCAGCTTAGAGGCAGGGGCGGGGTATGAGCAGTTCTTC. This sequence encodes CASSLEAGAGYEQFF.

This rearrangement joins TRBV28 to TRBJ2-7, with TRBD2 matching 14 bases. V dropped 8 bases and J dropped 4; count of bases not matched to a gene: 4. Germline-derived CDR1 and CDR2 are MDHEN and SYDVKM. This CDR3 region has 14 residues. The CDR3 is CASVRLAGGYEQYF. In DNA form, the CDR3 reads TGTGCCAGCGTTAGACTAGCGGGAGGGTACGAGCAGTACTTC.

The chain combines TRBV7-8 with TRBJ2-1, with 12 bases matching TRBD2. Germline lookup yields CDR1 SGHVS and CDR2 FQNEAQ. The CDR3 totals 16 residues. Unmatched junction bases numbered 9, after V lost 3 bases and J lost 9 bases. CDR3 coding DNA: TGTGCCAGCAGCTTGCTGACTAGCGGGAGTAATAGTGAGCAGTTCTTC. Translation: CASSLLTSGSNSEQFF.

This clonotype was seen a handful of times. The CDR3 DNA is TGTGCCAGCAGCCAAGGGACGGGCTCTGGGGCCAACGTCCTGACTTTC. Translation gives CASSQGTGSGANVLTF. The rearrangement links TRBV3-1 to TRBJ2-6; D remains unclear. V lost 1 base and J lost 0, with 7 bases in between. CDR3 size: 16 residues. Looked up from germline, CDR1 is LGHDT and CDR2 is YNNKEL (reference sequence).

CDR3 protein: CASSDPRGPVDTQYF. The CDR3 DNA sequence: TGTGCCAGCAGTGATCCGCGGGGGCCCGTAGATACGCAGTATTTT. This rearrangement joins TRBV2 to TRBJ2-3; TRBD2 is a possible D gene (7 bases). Trimming removed 3 bases at V and 5 bases at J, with 15 bases between. Germline V gene lookup returns CDR1 SNHLY and CDR2 FYNNEI. The CDR3 spans 15 residues.

This clonotype was recorded many times. The chain has TRBV29-1 and TRBJ2-5, with D tentatively TRBD1 (5 bases). The CDR3 loop spans 12 amino acids. The V gene lost 6 bases and the J gene lost 2 bases, with 10 bases spanning the gap. The germline V gene encodes CDR1 SQVTM and CDR2 ANQGSEA. This CDR3 reads CSVLRTQETQYF. In DNA, the CDR3 is TGCAGCGTCCTCCGGACACAAGAGACCCAGTACTTC.

This clonotype was seen a few times. DNA of the CDR3: TGCAGTGCCACCCCCGCCGGCCAAGAGACCCAGTACTTC. Residues: CSATPAGQETQYF. The J gene is TRBJ2-5, the V gene TRBV20-1; D is unresolved. The CDR3 totals 13 residues. Germline V gives CDR1 DFQATT, CDR2 SNEGSKA (reference sequence). Trimming shortened V by 6 bases and J by 1 base, and 12 bases separated the two germline ends.